This T cell receptor beta chain stems from a study of blood T cell repertoires in COVID-19. Study at large: COVID-19 samples, acute and convalescent, were from the United States, Italy and Spain. Nucleic acid was either cDNA or gDNA, and it came from T cells, B-cell-depleted T cells, or PBMCs.

TCRdb's copy holds only in-frame clones and misses some; the assay was immunoSEQ multiplex PCR. The table records about 280,000 clones, around 84% of them present only once. This CDR3 is 15 amino acids long. After removal of 5 bases from V and 5 bases from J, the junction contained 12 bases not matched to a gene. Germline-derived CDR1 and CDR2 are SEHNR and FQNEAQ (reference sequence). The rearrangement joins TRBV7-9 to TRBJ2-7; 7 nucleotides agree with TRBD2. The sample consisted of PBMCs or T cells enriched from blood (not recorded which). The receptor's source is a woman aged 45-65 years who had recovered from COVID-19. The DNA of the CDR3 is TGTGCCAGCAGCCCCTCTTCTAGCGGTATCCACGAGCAGTACTTC. This codes for CASSPSSSGIHEQYF.